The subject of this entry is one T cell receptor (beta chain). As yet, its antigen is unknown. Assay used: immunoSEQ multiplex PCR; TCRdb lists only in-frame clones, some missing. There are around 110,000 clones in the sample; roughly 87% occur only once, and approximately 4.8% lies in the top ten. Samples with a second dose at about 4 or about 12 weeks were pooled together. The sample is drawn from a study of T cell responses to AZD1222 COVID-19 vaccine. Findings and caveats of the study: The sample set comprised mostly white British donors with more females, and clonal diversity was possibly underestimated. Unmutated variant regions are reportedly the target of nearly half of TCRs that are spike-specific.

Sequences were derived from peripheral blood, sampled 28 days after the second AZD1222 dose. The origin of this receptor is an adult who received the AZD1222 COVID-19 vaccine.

CDR3 nucleotides: TGTGCCAGCAGCCCTAGACGGGGAGGGGCTTTCTTT. It encodes CASSPRRGGAFF. The chain recombines TRBV14 with TRBJ1-1; D unresolved. CDR1 SGHDN and CDR2 FVKESK come from the germline V gene. Trimming took off 4 bases at V and 11 bases at J, with 14 bases between the two ends. The CDR3 is made up of 12 amino acids.